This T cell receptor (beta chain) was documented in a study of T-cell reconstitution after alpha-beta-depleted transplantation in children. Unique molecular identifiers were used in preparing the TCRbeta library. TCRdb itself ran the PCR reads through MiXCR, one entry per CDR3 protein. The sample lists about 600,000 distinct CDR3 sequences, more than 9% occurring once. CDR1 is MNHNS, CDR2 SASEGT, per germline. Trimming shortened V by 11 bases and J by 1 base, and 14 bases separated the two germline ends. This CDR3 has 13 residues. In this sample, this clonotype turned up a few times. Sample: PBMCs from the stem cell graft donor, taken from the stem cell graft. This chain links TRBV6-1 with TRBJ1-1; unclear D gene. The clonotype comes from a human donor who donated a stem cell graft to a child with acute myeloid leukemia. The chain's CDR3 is CAATRIKNTEAFF. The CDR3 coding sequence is TGTGCCGCCACGCGGATAAAGAACACTGAAGCTTTCTTT.